Described below is a single TCR beta chain sequence and its context. Antigen unknown. A single record per CDR3 protein comes from TCRdb applying MiXCR to the 5' RACE reads. The table records fewer than 250,000 distinct CDR3 sequences, under 30% of them present only once. The germline CDR1 and CDR2 sequences are DFQATT and SNEGSKA (reference sequence). This CDR3 spans 13 amino acids. Trimming shortened V by 7 bases and J by 0 bases, and 10 bases separated the two germline ends. This record belongs to a study of T-cell memory formation after mild COVID-19. Study-level points and caveats: Pre-infection memory showed some responding clones, and this suggested that cross-reactive memory joined.

What was sequenced was PBMCs or a T cell subset sorted from them (not recorded which). The chain uses TRBV20-1 and TRBJ1-5; weak D call: TRBD1 (6 bases). The source of this sequence is an adult woman who had mild COVID-19 (a few samples of this study predate the infection). Cell type and time point are not known. Written as DNA, the CDR3 is TGCAGTGGGCGGACAGATAGCAATCAGCCCCAGCATTTT. It yields the protein CSGRTDSNQPQHF.